What follows are 9 T cell receptor beta chains derived from one specimen sequenced in a study of T cells in Graves' hyperthyroidism and ophthalmopathy. RNA transcripts provided the source from which TCR beta CDR3 regions were amplified. An initial round of RT-PCR targeting the TCR CDR3 relied on the HTBI primer set. TCRdb used MiXCR to reprocess the multiplex PCR reads, holding one entry per CDR3 protein. The table lists around 390,000 distinct CDR3 sequences, around 15% of them singletons. Material: blood. Receptors originate from a woman between 25 and 40 years old with Graves' ophthalmopathy.

This clonotype was seen only a few times. The chain uses TRBV6-1 and TRBJ2-1; 7 bases align to TRBD2. Trimming cost V 7 bases and J 6 bases; bases outside gene matches: 6. Per the germline V gene, CDR1 is MNHNS and CDR2 is SASEGT. The CDR3 consists of 13 residues. The CDR3 coding sequence is TGTGCCAGCAAACGGGGGGACCGCAATGAGCAGTTCTTC. Encoded protein: CASKRGDRNEQFF.

The table lists this clonotype with many counts. This may be a read error, as it is one base from a much larger clone. The genes are TRBV5-6 and TRBJ1-1; the D is unclear. Looked up from germline, CDR1 is SGHDT and CDR2 is YYEEEE. There are 11 residues in the CDR3. Trimming took off 4 bases at V and 3 bases at J, with 4 bases between the two ends. This chain's CDR3 is CASSMYTEAFF. The CDR3 nucleotides are TGTGCCAGCAGCATGTACACTGAAGCTTTCTTT.

The J gene is TRBJ2-1, the V gene TRBV14; TRBD2 matches at 7 bases. CDR3 length: 12 amino acids. CDR1 and CDR2 from the germline V gene are SGHDN and FVKESK. V trimming: 4 bases; J trimming: 9 bases; junction bases outside the gene matches: 3. The chain's CDR3 is CASSPSGAEQFF. The CDR3 nucleotides read TGTGCCAGCAGCCCTAGCGGAGCTGAGCAGTTCTTC.

In this sample, this clonotype turned up many times. The genes are TRBV7-2 and TRBJ1-2; TRBD1 might be the D (5 bases). Trimming stripped 3 bases from V and 4 bases from J, with 9 bases between. Germline assignment: CDR1 SGHTA and CDR2 FQGNSA. The CDR3 spans 13 residues. The CDR3 DNA reads as TGTGCCAGCAGCTTCGGGCAGGGCTATGGCTACACCTTC. Its protein product is CASSFGQGYGYTF.

This clonotype has a handful of counts. The chain has TRBV11-3 and TRBJ2-6, with D uncertain. The CDR3 is 15 residues long. The germline V gene has CDR1 SGHNT and CDR2 YENEEA. With 5 bases removed from V and 0 bases from J, the gap between germline ends came to 8 bases. The CDR3 spells CASSLRPSGANVLTF. Written as DNA, the CDR3 is TGTGCCAGCAGCCTGAGACCCTCTGGGGCCAACGTCCTGACTTTC.

This clonotype was observed many times. The chain recombines TRBV7-2 with TRBJ2-2; D gene unclear. Germline-derived CDR1 and CDR2 are SGHTA and FQGNSA. V was trimmed by 1 base and J by 1 base, leaving 4 bases between them. The CDR3 is 14 residues long. CDR3: CASSLGRNTGELFF. The DNA of the CDR3 is TGTGCCAGCAGCTTAGGACGGAACACCGGGGAGCTGTTTTTT.

This clonotype appeared many times. The chain uses TRBV5-5 and TRBJ1-1, with D perhaps matching TRBD1 (5 bases). The CDR3 extends over 15 amino acids. Trimming shortened V by 2 bases and J by 2 bases, and 13 bases separated the two germline ends. Germline CDR1 reads SGHKS; CDR2 reads YYEKEE (reference sequence). In nucleotides, the CDR3 is TGTGCCAGCAGCTTTCCTAAGACAGCAAACACTGAAGCTTTCTTT. It is translated as CASSFPKTANTEAFF.

This clonotype showed up just a few times. V and J are TRBV5-4 and TRBJ2-7; D might be TRBD2 (5 bases). V was pared by 4 bases and J by 2 bases, with 13 bases between. The CDR3 has 14 residues. Per germline, CDR1 SGHNT and CDR2 YYREEE (reference sequence). The CDR3 spells CASSTSGRTYEQYF. CDR3 nucleotides: TGTGCCAGCAGCACCAGCGGTCGGACCTACGAGCAGTACTTC.

This clonotype was seen ten or more times. The chain links TRBV11-3 to TRBJ2-1, with 10 bases matching TRBD2. Losses at the gene ends were 1 base for V and 8 bases for J; bases not matched to a gene: 8. The CDR3 spans 16 residues. Germline-derived CDR1 and CDR2 are SGHNT and YENEEA. DNA for the CDR3: TGTGCCAGCAGCTTAGGCCAGCGGGGGGGCCGAGATGAGCAGTTCTTC. It translates to CASSLGQRGGRDEQFF.